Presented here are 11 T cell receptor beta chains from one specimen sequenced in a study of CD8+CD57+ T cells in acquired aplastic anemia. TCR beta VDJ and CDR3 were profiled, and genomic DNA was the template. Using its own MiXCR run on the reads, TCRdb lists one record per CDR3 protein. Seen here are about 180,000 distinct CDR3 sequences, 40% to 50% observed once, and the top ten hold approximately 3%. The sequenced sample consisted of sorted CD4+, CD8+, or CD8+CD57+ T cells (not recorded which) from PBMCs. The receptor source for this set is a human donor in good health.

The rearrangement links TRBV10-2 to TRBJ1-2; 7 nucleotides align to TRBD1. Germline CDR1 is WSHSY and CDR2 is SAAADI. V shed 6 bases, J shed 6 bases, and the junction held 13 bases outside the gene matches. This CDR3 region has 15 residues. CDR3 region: CASREGGAVLDGYTF. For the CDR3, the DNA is TGCGCCAGCAGAGAAGGGGGCGCGGTCTTGGATGGCTACACCTTC.

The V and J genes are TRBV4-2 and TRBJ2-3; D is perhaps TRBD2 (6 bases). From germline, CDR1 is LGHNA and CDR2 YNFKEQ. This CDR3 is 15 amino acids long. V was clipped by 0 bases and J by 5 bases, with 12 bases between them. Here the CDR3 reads CASSQDRRGIDTQYF. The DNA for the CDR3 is TGTGCCAGCAGCCAAGATAGGCGGGGAATAGATACGCAGTATTTT.

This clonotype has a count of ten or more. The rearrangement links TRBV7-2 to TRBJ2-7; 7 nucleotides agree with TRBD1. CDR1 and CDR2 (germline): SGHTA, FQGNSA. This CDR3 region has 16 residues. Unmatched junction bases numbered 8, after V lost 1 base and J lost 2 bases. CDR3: CASSLGSAGGTYEQYF. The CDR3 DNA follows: TGTGCCAGCAGCTTAGGGTCGGCAGGGGGTACCTACGAGCAGTACTTC.

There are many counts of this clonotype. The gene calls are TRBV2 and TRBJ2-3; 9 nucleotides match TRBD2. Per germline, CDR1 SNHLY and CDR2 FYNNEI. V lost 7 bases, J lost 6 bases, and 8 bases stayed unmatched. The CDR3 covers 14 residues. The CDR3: CASTGLALGDTQYF. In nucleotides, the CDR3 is TGTGCCAGCACCGGACTAGCGTTGGGGGATACGCAGTATTTT. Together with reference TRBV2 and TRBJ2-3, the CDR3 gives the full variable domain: EPEVTQTPSHQVTQMGQEVILRCVPISNHLYFYWYRQILGQKVEFLVSFYNNEISEKSEIFDDQFSVERPDGSNFTLKIRSTKLEDSAMYFCASTGLALGDTQYFGPGTRLTVL.

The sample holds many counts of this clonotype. CDR3 residues: CSARDQEGNQPQHF. The CDR3 nucleotides read TGCAGTGCTAGAGATCAAGAGGGCAATCAGCCCCAGCATTTT. The gene calls are TRBV20-1 and TRBJ1-5; D not resolved. This CDR3 has 14 residues. Germline CDR1 reads DFQATT; CDR2 reads SNEGSKA (reference sequence). Trimming removed 0 bases at V and 2 bases at J, with 8 bases between.

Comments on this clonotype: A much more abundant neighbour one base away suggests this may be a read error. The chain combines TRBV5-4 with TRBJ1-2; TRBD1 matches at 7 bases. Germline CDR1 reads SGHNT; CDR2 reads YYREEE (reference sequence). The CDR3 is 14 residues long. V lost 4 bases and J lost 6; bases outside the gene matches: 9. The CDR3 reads CASSLPTGDDGYTF. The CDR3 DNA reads TGTGCCAGCAGCCTCCCCACAGGGGACGATGGCTACACCTTC.

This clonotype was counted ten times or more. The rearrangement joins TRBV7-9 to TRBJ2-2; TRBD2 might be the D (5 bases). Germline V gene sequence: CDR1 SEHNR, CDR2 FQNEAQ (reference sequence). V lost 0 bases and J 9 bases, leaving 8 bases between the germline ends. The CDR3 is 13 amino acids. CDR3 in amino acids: CASSLAREWELFF. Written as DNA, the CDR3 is TGTGCCAGCAGCTTAGCGAGGGAGTGGGAGCTGTTTTTT.

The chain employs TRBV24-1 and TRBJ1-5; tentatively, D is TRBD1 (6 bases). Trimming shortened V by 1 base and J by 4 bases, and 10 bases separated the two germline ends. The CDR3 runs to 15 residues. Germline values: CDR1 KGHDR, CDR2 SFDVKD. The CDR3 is CATSDLGQKNQPQHF. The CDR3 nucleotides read TGTGCCACCAGTGATTTAGGACAGAAAAATCAGCCCCAGCATTTT.

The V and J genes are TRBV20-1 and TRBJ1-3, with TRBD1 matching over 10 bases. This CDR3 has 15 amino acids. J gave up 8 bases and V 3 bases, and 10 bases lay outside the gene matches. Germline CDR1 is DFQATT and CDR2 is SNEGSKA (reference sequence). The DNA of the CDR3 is TGCAGTGCTAGGGACCCCGGGACAGGGGAGGACACCATATATTTT. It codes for CSARDPGTGEDTIYF.

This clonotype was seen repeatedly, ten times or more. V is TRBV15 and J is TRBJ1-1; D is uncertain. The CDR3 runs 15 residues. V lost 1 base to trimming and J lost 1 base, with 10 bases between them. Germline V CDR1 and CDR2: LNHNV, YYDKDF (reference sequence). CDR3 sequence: CATSRGSTPNTEAFF. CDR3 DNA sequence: TGTGCCACCAGCAGAGGCTCCACCCCGAACACTGAAGCTTTCTTT.

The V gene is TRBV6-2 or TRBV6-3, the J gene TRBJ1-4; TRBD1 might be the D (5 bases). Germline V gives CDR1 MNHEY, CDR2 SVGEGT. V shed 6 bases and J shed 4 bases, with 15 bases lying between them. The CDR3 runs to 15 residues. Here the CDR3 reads CASRTVGLGNEKLFF. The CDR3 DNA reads TGTGCCAGCAGGACGGTGGGACTTGGTAATGAAAAACTGTTTTTT.